The source of this T cell receptor (beta chain) is a study of cytomegalovirus exposure and HLA in healthy donors. To note about this clone: Its antigen is currently unknown.

The CDR3 is made up of 15 amino acids. Germline CDR1 reads SGHTA; CDR2 reads FQGNSA. J lost 4 bases, V lost 5 bases, and 7 bases had no gene match. PCR amplification relied on 60 Vbeta primers (plus 13 Jbeta primers). Sequencing used immunoSEQ multiplex PCR; TCRdb keeps in-frame clones, though not all of them. In the table there are some 160,000 clones, about 78% of which are singletons. Study-wide results and limits: Earlier findings revealed that most TCR beta V segments proved productive either about 87% or about 30% of the time. The study designated about 160 TCR beta chains cytomegalovirus-associated. Some V segments, including TRBV6-2 and TRBV6-3, were excluded as indistinguishable.

The sequence derives from a male donor in good health and CMV-seronegative. Sequences were obtained from PBMCs. This chain connects TRBV7-2 to TRBJ2-1, with TRBD2 identical over 8 bases. The CDR3 nucleotides are TGTGCCAGCAGCATTAGCGGGGCGGGATACAATGAGCAGTTCTTC. It codes for CASSISGAGYNEQFF.